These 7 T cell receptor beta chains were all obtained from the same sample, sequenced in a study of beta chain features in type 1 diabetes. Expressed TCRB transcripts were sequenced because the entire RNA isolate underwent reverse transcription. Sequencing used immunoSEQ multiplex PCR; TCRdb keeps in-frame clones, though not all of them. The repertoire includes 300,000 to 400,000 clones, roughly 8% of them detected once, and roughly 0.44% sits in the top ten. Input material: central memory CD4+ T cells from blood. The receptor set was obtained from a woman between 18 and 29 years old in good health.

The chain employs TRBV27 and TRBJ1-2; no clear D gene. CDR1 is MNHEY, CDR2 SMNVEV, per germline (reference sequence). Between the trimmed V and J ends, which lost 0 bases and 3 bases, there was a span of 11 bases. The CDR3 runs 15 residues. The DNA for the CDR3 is TGTGCCAGCAGTTTATCGCTCGGCAATCACTATGGCTACACCTTC. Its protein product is CASSLSLGNHYGYTF.

As DNA, the CDR3 is TGTGCCAGCCTCGCGGGGGTATATAAAGAGACCCAGTACTTC. It specifies CASLAGVYKETQYF. This rearrangement joins TRBV14 to TRBJ2-5; TRBD2 agrees at 7 bases. This CDR3 comprises 14 residues. Germline V gene sequence: CDR1 SGHDN, CDR2 FVKESK. V was clipped by 8 bases and J by 3 bases; unmatched bases: 9.

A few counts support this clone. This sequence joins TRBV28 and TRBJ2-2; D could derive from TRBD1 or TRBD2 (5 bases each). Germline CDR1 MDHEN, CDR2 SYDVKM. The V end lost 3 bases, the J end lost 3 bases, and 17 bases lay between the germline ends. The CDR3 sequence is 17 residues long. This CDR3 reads CASSFPPRGAYTGELFF. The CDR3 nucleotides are TGTGCCAGCAGTTTCCCCCCGAGGGGTGCTTACACCGGGGAGCTGTTTTTT.

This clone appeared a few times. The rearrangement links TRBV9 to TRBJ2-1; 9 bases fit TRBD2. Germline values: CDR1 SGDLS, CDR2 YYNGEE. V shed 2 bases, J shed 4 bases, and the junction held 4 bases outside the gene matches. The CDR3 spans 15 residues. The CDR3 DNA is TGTGCCAGCAGCGTTAGCGGGAGTGTTTACAATGAGCAGTTCTTC. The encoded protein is CASSVSGSVYNEQFF.

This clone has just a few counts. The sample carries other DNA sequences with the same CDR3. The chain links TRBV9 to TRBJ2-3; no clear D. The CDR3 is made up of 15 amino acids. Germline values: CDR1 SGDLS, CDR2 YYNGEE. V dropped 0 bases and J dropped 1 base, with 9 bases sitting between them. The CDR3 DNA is TGTGCCAGCAGCGTAGGGAACGGAGGCACAGATACGCAGTATTTT. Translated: CASSVGNGGTDTQYF.

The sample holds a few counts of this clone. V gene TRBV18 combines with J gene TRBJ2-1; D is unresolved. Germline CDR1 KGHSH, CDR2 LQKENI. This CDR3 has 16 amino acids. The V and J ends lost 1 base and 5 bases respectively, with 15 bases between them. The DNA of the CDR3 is TGTGCCAGCTCACCACTGATGATGAACAGAAACAATGAGCAGTTCTTC. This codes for CASSPLMMNRNNEQFF.

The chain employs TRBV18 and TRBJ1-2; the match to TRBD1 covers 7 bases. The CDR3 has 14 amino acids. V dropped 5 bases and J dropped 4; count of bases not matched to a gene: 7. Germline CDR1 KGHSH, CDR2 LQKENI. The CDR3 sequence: CASSIGTEVYGYTF. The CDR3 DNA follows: TGTGCCAGCTCAATCGGGACAGAAGTCTATGGCTACACCTTC.